These 15 T cell receptor beta chains were all obtained from the same sample, sequenced in a study of T cell repertoires in cytomegalovirus infection. From the reads, TCRdb called clonotypes with MiXCR, one entry per CDR3 protein. The sample carries tens of thousands of distinct CDR3 sequences, 33% recorded once. No antigen has been identified for these receptors. The sample was PBMCs, sequenced either directly or after in vitro stimulation (not recorded which). The receptors shown here come from a human donor in good health (CMV status not recorded). Some clones in this sample may be carry-over from other donors' samples.

The chain recombines TRBV6-6 with TRBJ1-5; D uncertain. The CDR3 loop spans 13 amino acids. Germline CDR1 is MNHNY and CDR2 is SVGAGI (reference sequence). V lost 5 bases to trimming and J lost 7 bases, with 12 bases between them. This chain's CDR3 is CASSTESEQPQHF. CDR3 nucleotides: TGTGCCAGCAGTACAGAATCGGAGCAGCCCCAGCATTTT.

The chain is built from TRBV12-3 or TRBV12-4 and TRBJ2-3; unclear D gene. The CDR3 is 12 amino acids. The germline V and J ends were trimmed by 8 bases and 0 bases, with 6 bases remaining between them. This chain's CDR3 is CASGSSTDTQYF. CDR3 sequence (DNA): TGTGCCAGCGGGTCTAGCACAGATACGCAGTATTTT.

This clonotype was seen only a few times. The chain links TRBV7-2 to TRBJ1-2; D gene ambiguous. Trimming cost V 5 bases and J 8 bases, with 12 bases left between them. This CDR3 is built from 12 residues. The germline V gene has CDR1 SGHTA and CDR2 FQGNSA. CDR3 in DNA: TGTGCCAGCAGCGTCGGCCCATCCGGCTACACCTTC. Protein sequence: CASSVGPSGYTF. The entire variable domain, with the rest obtained from reference TRBV7-2 and TRBJ1-2, is as follows: GAGVSQSPSNKVTEKGKDVELRCDPISGHTALYWYRQSLGQGLEFLIYFQGNSAPDKSGLPSDRFSAERTGGSVSTLTIQRTQQEDSAVYLCASSVGPSGYTFGSGTRLTVV.

V and J are TRBV23-1 and TRBJ2-3; 7 nucleotides match TRBD2. TRBV23-1 is noted as an ORF with a role that remains uncertain. V was clipped by 4 bases and J by 2 bases; unmatched bases: 15. This CDR3 is 18 amino acids long. DNA of the CDR3: TGCGCCAGCAGTCCATCTTGGAAGGCTAGCGGATCCACAGATACGCAGTATTTT. Its protein is CASSPSWKASGSTDTQYF.

At least ten counts were recorded for this clonotype. The chain combines TRBV7-2 with TRBJ2-7; D gene ambiguous. Germline V gene sequence: CDR1 SGHTA, CDR2 FQGNSA. The CDR3 runs to 13 residues. Trimming shortened V by 0 bases and J by 6 bases, and 9 bases separated the two germline ends. CDR3 DNA sequence: TGTGCCAGCAGCTTAGCCAGTCTGGGCGAGCAGTACTTC. Translating gives CASSLASLGEQYF.

V usage is TRBV20-1 and J usage is TRBJ1-5; D might be TRBD1 (5 bases). This CDR3 contains 14 residues. Germline V gives CDR1 DFQATT, CDR2 SNEGSKA (reference sequence). V gave up 3 bases and J gave up 5 bases, with 14 bases separating them. CDR3 nucleotides: TGCAGTGCTAGGTTCACAGGAATGGATCAGCCCCAGCATTTT. It is translated as CSARFTGMDQPQHF.

This clonotype was recorded once. V gene TRBV3-1 combines with J gene TRBJ1-1, with TRBD1 identical over 8 bases. CDR1 LGHDT and CDR2 YNNKEL come from the germline V gene (reference sequence). V was clipped by 4 bases and J by 2 bases; unmatched bases: 3. The CDR3 loop spans 14 amino acids. The CDR3 nucleotides are TGTGCCAGCAGCCCGGACAGGGCCAACACTGAAGCTTTCTTT. Translated, it gives CASSPDRANTEAFF.

The chain couples TRBV20-1 to TRBJ2-1; 14 nucleotides line up with TRBD2. This CDR3 spans 14 amino acids. V was clipped by 6 bases and J by 5 bases; unmatched bases: 3. The germline gives CDR1 DFQATT, CDR2 SNEGSKA (reference sequence). DNA for the CDR3: TGCAGTGCCACGACTAGCGGGAGGGACAATGAGCAGTTCTTC. Translating gives CSATTSGRDNEQFF.

There are a few counts of this clonotype. V is TRBV28 and J is TRBJ2-7; 8 bases map to TRBD2. CDR1 and CDR2 (germline): MDHEN, SYDVKM. There are 16 residues in the CDR3. V dropped 3 bases and J dropped 0; count of bases not matched to a gene: 7. CDR3: CASSFFAGGISYEQYF. The CDR3 DNA reads as TGTGCCAGCAGTTTTTTCGCGGGGGGAATCTCCTACGAGCAGTACTTC.

V and J are TRBV4-3 and TRBJ1-1; D might be TRBD1 (6 bases). The germline V gene has CDR1 LGHNA and CDR2 YSLEER. CDR3 length: 16 amino acids. V shed 3 bases and J shed 0 bases, with 14 bases lying between them. The CDR3 DNA sequence: TGCGCCAGCAGCCACGTTGGGACATGGATGAACACTGAAGCTTTCTTT. Protein: CASSHVGTWMNTEAFF.

This clonotype has a handful of counts. This sequence joins TRBV12-5 and TRBJ1-5, with D perhaps TRBD1 (6 bases). Germline V gene sequence: CDR1 LGHNT, CDR2 FRNRAP. Trimming pared 5 bases from V and 6 bases from J, leaving 29 bases between. The CDR3 is 19 residues long. The CDR3 loop is CASGLRATGILALGQPQHF. Here the CDR3 DNA reads TGTGCTAGTGGTCTCCGGGCCACAGGGATTCTCGCTTTAGGTCAGCCCCAGCATTTT. Full variable domain (missing parts from reference TRBV12-5 and TRBJ1-5): DARVTQTPRHKVTEMGQEVTMRCQPILGHNTVFWYRQTMMQGLELLAYFRNRAPLDDSGMPKDRFSAEMPDATLATLKIQPSEPRDSAVYFCASGLRATGILALGQPQHFGDGTRLSIL.

This clonotype has ten or more counts. V and J are TRBV6-1 and TRBJ2-7, with TRBD2 matching 8 bases. V shed 6 bases, J shed 2 bases, and the junction held 3 bases outside the gene matches. CDR3 length equals 13 residues. In germline, CDR1 is MNHNS, CDR2 SASEGT. CDR3 bases: TGTGCCAGCAGCTTAGCGGGAACCTACGAGCAGTACTTC. It yields the protein CASSLAGTYEQYF.

This clonotype was counted only a few times. The chain couples TRBV27 to TRBJ2-5; D is possibly TRBD1 (7 bases). This CDR3 contains 19 residues. V lost 4 bases, J lost 3 bases, and 27 bases lay in between. Germline V gene data show CDR1 as MNHEY and CDR2 as SMNVEV (reference sequence). In nucleotides, the CDR3 is TGTGCCAGCAGTTGTGGGACAGCAAACCGACTAGGGCCTAAAGAGACCCAGTACTTC. Its translation is CASSCGTANRLGPKETQYF.

The table lists this clonotype with a few counts. The rearrangement uses TRBV14 and TRBJ1-3; possibly TRBD1 for D (5 bases). Deletions cut 2 bases from V and 4 bases from J, with 18 bases between. CDR1 is SGHDN, CDR2 FVKESK, per germline. The CDR3 spans 17 residues. Here the CDR3 reads CASSQRQGPLSGNTIYF. In DNA, the CDR3 is TGTGCCAGCAGCCAACGGCAGGGCCCCCTGTCCGGAAACACCATATATTTT.

The chain recombines TRBV6-2 or TRBV6-3 with TRBJ1-4, with TRBD1 matching over 8 bases. V lost 6 bases, J lost 0 bases, and 9 bases stayed unmatched. Germline V gene sequence: CDR1 MNHEY, CDR2 SVGEGT. The CDR3 loop spans 17 amino acids. CDR3 bases: TGTGCCAGCAGCGCGGGGACAGGATCCTCAACTAATGAAAAACTGTTTTTT. Translated: CASSAGTGSSTNEKLFF.